These 15 T cell receptor beta chains were sequenced from one sample in a study of T cell responses to AZD1222 COVID-19 vaccine. Repertoires were generated with immunoSEQ multiplex PCR, while TCRdb's copy carries only in-frame clones and drops some. The sample consists of 130,000 or so clones, approximately 94% of them appearing once. Sequencing was performed on peripheral blood, taken on day 0 of AZD1222 vaccination. The receptors were gathered from an adult in good health.

V and J are TRBV2 and TRBJ1-2; D might be TRBD1 (6 bases). The V end lost 8 bases, the J end lost 5 bases, and 21 bases lay between the germline ends. The CDR3 runs to 15 residues. The V gene's germline CDR1 is SNHLY and CDR2 FYNNEI. The chain's CDR3 is CASLKGHGGPYGYTF. The CDR3 region has the DNA TGTGCCAGCCTTAAGGGCCACGGGGGGCCATATGGCTACACCTTC. Looking up the rest from reference TRBV2 and TRBJ1-2 gives the full variable domain: EPEVTQTPSHQVTQMGQEVILRCVPISNHLYFYWYRQILGQKVEFLVSFYNNEISEKSEIFDDQFSVERPDGSNFTLKIRSTKLEDSAMYFCASLKGHGGPYGYTFGSGTRLTVV.

This rearrangement joins TRBV5-1 to TRBJ2-2, with 9 bases lining up with TRBD1. Germline V CDR1 and CDR2: SGHRS, YFSETQ. The CDR3 has 14 residues. The V and J ends lost 7 bases and 1 base, in that order; junction bases with no gene match: 2. DNA of the CDR3: TGCGCCAGCGCGGGACAGGGGAACACCGGGGAGCTGTTTTTT. As protein: CASAGQGNTGELFF.

The rearrangement links TRBV27 to TRBJ1-1; D uncertain. CDR3 length: 13 amino acids. Germline values: CDR1 MNHEY, CDR2 SMNVEV (reference sequence). V dropped 3 bases and J dropped 8 bases, with 13 bases sitting between them. In nucleotides, the CDR3 is TGTGCCAGCAGTTTGGCGGGTTCCACAGAAGCTTTCTTT. Translation: CASSLAGSTEAFF.

The chain carries TRBV6-5 and TRBJ1-6; no definite D call. The CDR3 length is 15 residues. Germline CDR1 MNHEY, CDR2 SVGAGI. Trimming left V 0 bases short and J 6 bases short, with 9 bases between. The CDR3 DNA follows: TGTGCCAGCAGTTACTCAGCTGTGGGTAATTCACCCCTCCACTTT. Encoded protein: CASSYSAVGNSPLHF.

CDR3 protein: CSASGAGNSPLHF. DNA for the CDR3: TGCAGTGCTAGTGGCGCTGGGAATTCACCCCTCCACTTT. The chain is built from TRBV20-1 and TRBJ1-6; D is uncertain. Germline loops: CDR1 DFQATT, CDR2 SNEGSKA (reference sequence). This CDR3 is 13 amino acids long. V shed 3 bases and J shed 7 bases, with 10 bases lying between them.

This clone was recorded only once. The J gene is TRBJ2-1, the V gene TRBV5-1; 9 bases line up with TRBD1. The CDR3 is 16 amino acids. Unmatched junction bases numbered 8, after V lost 4 bases and J lost 3 bases. Germline loops: CDR1 SGHRS, CDR2 YFSETQ. CDR3: CASSNAGTGFYNEQFF. The CDR3 DNA follows: TGCGCCAGCAGCAACGCCGGGACAGGGTTCTACAATGAGCAGTTCTTC.

This clone was recorded once. The genes are TRBV3-1 (or the pseudogene TRBV3-2) and TRBJ1-1, with D possibly TRBD1 on 5 matching bases. Trimming left V 4 bases short and J 6 bases short, with 15 bases between. CDR1 is LGHDT, CDR2 YNNKEL, per germline (reference sequence). The CDR3 runs to 14 residues. The CDR3 DNA sequence: TGTGCCAGCAGCCGACTGGGGCTGGGCGCTGAAGCTTTCTTT. Its translation: CASSRLGLGAEAFF.

The chain carries TRBV28 and TRBJ2-7, with D perhaps matching TRBD1 or TRBD2 (5 bases each). V lost 3 bases and J 1 base, leaving 19 bases between the germline ends. The CDR3 totals 17 residues. CDR1 MDHEN and CDR2 SYDVKM come from the germline V gene. The CDR3 loop is CASSFLMTPGPSYEQYF. CDR3 nucleotides: TGTGCCAGCAGTTTCCTGATGACCCCGGGACCTTCCTACGAGCAGTACTTC. Full variable domain (remainder filled in from reference TRBV28 and TRBJ2-7): DVKVTQSSRYLVKRTGEKVFLECVQDMDHENMFWYRQDPGLGLRLIYFSYDVKMKEKGDIPEGYSVSREKKERFSLILESASTNQTSMYLCASSFLMTPGPSYEQYFGPGTRLTVT.

CDR3 nucleotides: TGTGCCAGCAGCCGCGACAGGGGGGCAACTAATGAAAAACTGTTTTTT. Its translation: CASSRDRGATNEKLFF. The J gene is TRBJ1-4, the V gene TRBV7-9, with TRBD1 matching over 9 bases. Germline V gene sequence: CDR1 SEHNR, CDR2 FQNEAQ (reference sequence). This CDR3 is 16 amino acids long. Trimming at V came to 5 bases and at J to 0 bases, leaving 4 bases not matched to a gene. The full variable domain, its missing parts supplied by reference TRBV7-9 and TRBJ1-4, is DTGVSQNPRHKITKRGQNVTFRCDPISEHNRLYWYRQTLGQGPEFLTYFQNEAQLEKSRLLSDRFSAERPKGSFSTLEIQRTEQGDSAMYLCASSRDRGATNEKLFFGSGTQLSVL.

The CDR3 region is CASSLGQGEGNEQYF. The CDR3 coding sequence is TGTGCCAGCAGCTTGGGGCAGGGGGAGGGAAACGAGCAGTACTTC. This chain uses TRBV5-4 with TRBJ2-7, with D perhaps being TRBD1 or TRBD2 (7 bases each). In germline, CDR1 is SGHNT, CDR2 YYREEE (reference sequence). Trimming cost V 0 bases and J 5 bases, with 15 bases left between them. The CDR3 is 15 residues long.

This chain connects TRBV28 to TRBJ1-6; no clear D. V was clipped by 7 bases and J by 5 bases, with 12 bases between them. The CDR3 has 14 residues. Germline V CDR1 and CDR2: MDHEN, SYDVKM. This CDR3 is CASTLDGHNSPLHF. The CDR3 DNA reads TGTGCCAGCACCTTGGACGGTCATAATTCACCCCTCCACTTT.

This sequence joins TRBV27 and TRBJ2-3; D is unresolved. This CDR3 contains 14 residues. Trimming stripped 5 bases from V and 3 bases from J, with 12 bases between. CDR1 MNHEY and CDR2 SMNVEV come from the germline V gene (reference sequence). CDR3 sequence (DNA): TGTGCCAGCAGTCCGCGGCCGGAGACAGATACGCAGTATTTT. Translated: CASSPRPETDTQYF.

This chain joins TRBV18 and TRBJ2-5, with D possibly being TRBD1 or TRBD2 (5 bases each). The CDR3 has 14 residues. V lost 1 base to trimming and J lost 2 bases, with 8 bases between them. Germline-derived CDR1 and CDR2 are KGHSH and LQKENI. Here the CDR3 reads CASSPLGEQETQYF. CDR3 nucleotides: TGTGCCAGCTCACCACTAGGGGAGCAAGAGACCCAGTACTTC.

The chain joins TRBV7-2 to TRBJ2-1, with TRBD2 matching 8 bases. Germline assignment: CDR1 SGHTA and CDR2 FQGNSA. This CDR3 has 15 amino acids. Unmatched junction bases numbered 9, after V lost 1 base and J lost 10 bases. In DNA form, the CDR3 reads TGTGCCAGCAGCTTAGTCCCAGCGGGAGAGGGGGAGCAGTTCTTC. It encodes CASSLVPAGEGEQFF.

The gene calls are TRBV11-2 and TRBJ2-1; D is possibly TRBD1 (6 bases). The V gene lost 4 bases and the J gene lost 3 bases, with 16 bases spanning the gap. Germline CDR1 reads SGHAT; CDR2 reads FQNNGV. This CDR3 comprises 16 residues. The CDR3 region has the DNA TGTGCCAGCAGCTCAAACGACAGGCGGTACTACAATGAGCAGTTCTTC. Protein sequence: CASSSNDRRYYNEQFF.